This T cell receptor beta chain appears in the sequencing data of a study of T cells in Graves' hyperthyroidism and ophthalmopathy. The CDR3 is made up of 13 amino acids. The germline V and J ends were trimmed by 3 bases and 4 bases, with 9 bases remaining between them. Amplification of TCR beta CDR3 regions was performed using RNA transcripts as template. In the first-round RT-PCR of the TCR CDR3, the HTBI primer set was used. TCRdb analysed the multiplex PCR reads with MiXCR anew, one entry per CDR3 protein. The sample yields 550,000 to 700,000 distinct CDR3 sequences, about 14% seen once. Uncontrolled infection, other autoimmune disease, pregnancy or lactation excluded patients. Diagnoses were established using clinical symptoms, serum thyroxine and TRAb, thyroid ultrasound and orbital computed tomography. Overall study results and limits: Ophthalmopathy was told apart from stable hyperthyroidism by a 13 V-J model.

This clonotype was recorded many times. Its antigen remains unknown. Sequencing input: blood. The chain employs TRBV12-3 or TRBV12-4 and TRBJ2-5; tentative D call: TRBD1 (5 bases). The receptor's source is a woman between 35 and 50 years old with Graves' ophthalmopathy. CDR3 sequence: CASSFIRGETQYF. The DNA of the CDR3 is TGTGCCAGCAGTTTTATAAGGGGAGAGACCCAGTACTTC.